What follows describes a single T cell receptor beta chain. The antigen remains unidentified. This CDR3 is built from 13 residues. Between the trimmed V and J ends, which lost 4 bases and 9 bases, there was a span of 13 bases. The germline gives CDR1 KGHSH, CDR2 LQKENI. The sample originates from a study of T cell repertoires in cytomegalovirus infection. About the research overall: In public TCR beta signatures, there were indications of both CMV infection and matching HLA type. Study-level results: What dominated the ex vivo response were HLA-C-restricted CMV-specific TCR beta clonotypes. Adding up the frequency of public TCR beta families identified people who carried CMV plus the relevant HLA.

TCRdb analysed the reads with MiXCR anew, one entry per CDR3 protein. This table holds about 530,000 distinct CDR3 sequences, less than 30% found once. This clonotype originated in a human donor in good health (CMV status not recorded). Some clones in this sample may be carry-over from other donors' samples. The specimen sequenced was PBMCs. The gene calls are TRBV18 and TRBJ1-5, with no clear D. The CDR3 sequence is CASSREVISPQHF. In DNA form, the CDR3 reads TGTGCCAGCTCACGGGAAGTCATCTCGCCCCAGCATTTT.